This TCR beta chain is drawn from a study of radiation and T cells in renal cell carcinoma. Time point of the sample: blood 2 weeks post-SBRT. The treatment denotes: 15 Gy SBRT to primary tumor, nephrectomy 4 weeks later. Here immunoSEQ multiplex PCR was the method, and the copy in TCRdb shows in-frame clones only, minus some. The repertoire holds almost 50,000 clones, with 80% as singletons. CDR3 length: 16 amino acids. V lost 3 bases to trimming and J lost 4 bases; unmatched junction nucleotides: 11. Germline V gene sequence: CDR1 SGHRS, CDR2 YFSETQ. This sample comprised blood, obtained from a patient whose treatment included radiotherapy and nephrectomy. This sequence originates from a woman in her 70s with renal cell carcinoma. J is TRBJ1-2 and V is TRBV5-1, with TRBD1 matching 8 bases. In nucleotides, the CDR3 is TGCGCCAGCAGCTCTGGCAGGGGGCAAATGAGCTATGGCTACACCTTC. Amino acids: CASSSGRGQMSYGYTF.